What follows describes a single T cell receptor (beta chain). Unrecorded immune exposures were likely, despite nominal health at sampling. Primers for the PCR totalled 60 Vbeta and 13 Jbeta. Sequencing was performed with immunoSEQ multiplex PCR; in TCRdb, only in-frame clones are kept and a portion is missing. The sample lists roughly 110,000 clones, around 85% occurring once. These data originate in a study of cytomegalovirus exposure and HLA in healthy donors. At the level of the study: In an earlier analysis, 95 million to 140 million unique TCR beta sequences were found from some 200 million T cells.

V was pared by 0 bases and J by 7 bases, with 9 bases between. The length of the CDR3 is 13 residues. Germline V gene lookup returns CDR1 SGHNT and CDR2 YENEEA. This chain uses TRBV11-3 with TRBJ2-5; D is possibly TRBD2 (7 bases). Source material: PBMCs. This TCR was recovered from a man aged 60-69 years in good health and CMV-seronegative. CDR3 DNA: TGTGCCAGCAGCTTAGAGGGGGGGCGGACCCAGTACTTC. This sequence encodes CASSLEGGRTQYF.